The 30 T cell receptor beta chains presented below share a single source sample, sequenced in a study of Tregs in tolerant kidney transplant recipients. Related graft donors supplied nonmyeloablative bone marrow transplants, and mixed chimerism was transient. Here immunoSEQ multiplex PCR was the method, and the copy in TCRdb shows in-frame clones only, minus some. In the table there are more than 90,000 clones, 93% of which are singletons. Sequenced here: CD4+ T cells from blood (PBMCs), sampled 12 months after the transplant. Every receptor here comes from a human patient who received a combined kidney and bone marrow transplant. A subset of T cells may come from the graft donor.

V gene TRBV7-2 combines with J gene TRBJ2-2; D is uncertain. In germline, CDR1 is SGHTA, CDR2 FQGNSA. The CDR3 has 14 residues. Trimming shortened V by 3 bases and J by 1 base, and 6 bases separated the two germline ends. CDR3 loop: CASSLHLNTGELFF. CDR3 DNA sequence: TGTGCCAGCAGCTTGCACTTGAACACCGGGGAGCTGTTTTTT.

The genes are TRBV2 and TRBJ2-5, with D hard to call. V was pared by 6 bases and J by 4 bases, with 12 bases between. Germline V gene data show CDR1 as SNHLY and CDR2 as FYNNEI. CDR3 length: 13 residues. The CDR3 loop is CASSDERIETQYF. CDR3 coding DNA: TGTGCCAGCAGCGACGAGAGGATAGAGACCCAGTACTTC.

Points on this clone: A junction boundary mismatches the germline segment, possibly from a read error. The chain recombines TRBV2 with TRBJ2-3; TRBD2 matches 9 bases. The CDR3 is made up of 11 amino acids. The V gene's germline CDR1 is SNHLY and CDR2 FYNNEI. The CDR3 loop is CVAGAGDTQYF. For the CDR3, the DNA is TGCGTAGCGGGGGCGGGAGATACGCAGTATTTT.

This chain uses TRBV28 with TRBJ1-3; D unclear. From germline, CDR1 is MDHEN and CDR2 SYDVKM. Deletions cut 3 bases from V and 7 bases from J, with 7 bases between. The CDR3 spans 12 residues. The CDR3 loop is CASSLRGNTIYF. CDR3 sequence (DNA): TGTGCCAGCAGTTTGCGGGGTAACACCATATATTTT.

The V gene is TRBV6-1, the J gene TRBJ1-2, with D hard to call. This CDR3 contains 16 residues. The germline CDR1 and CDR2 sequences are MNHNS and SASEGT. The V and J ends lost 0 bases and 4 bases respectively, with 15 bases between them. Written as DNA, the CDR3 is TGTGCCAGCAGTGAAGCGTTAGGCCTAGTAGGCTATGGCTACACCTTC. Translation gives CASSEALGLVGYGYTF.

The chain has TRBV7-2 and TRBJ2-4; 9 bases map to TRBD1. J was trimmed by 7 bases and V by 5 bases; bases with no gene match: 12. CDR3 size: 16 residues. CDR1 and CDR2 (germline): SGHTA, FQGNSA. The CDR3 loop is CASSQVGTGSGNIQYF. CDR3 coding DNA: TGTGCCAGCAGCCAAGTGGGGACAGGGAGTGGTAACATTCAGTACTTC.

CDR3 in DNA: TGTGCCAGTAGTACTATTAGCGGGAGAGGCCACGAGCAGTACTTC. It yields the protein CASSTISGRGHEQYF. The V gene is TRBV19, the J gene TRBJ2-7; 9 positions agree with TRBD2. Per the germline V gene, CDR1 is LNHDA and CDR2 is SQIVND (reference sequence). Unmatched junction bases numbered 9, after V lost 4 bases and J lost 5 bases. This CDR3 contains 15 residues.

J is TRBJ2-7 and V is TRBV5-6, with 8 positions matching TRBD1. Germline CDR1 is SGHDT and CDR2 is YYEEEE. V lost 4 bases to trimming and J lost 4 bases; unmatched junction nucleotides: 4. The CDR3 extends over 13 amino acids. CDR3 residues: CASSLRGQYEQYF. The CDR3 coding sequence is TGTGCCAGCAGCCTCAGGGGGCAGTACGAGCAGTACTTC.

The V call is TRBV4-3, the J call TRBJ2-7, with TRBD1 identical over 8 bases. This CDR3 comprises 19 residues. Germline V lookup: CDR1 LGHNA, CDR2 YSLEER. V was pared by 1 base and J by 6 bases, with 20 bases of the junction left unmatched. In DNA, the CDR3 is TGCGCCAGCAGCCAAGGACGAACTTTCAGAGACAGGGGAGACTCCGAGCAGTACTTC. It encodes CASSQGRTFRDRGDSEQYF.

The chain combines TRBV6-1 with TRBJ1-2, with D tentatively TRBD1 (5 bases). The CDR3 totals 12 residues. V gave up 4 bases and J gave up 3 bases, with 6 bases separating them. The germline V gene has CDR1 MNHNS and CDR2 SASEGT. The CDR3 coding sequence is TGTGCCAGCAGTGGGGGCTACTATGGCTACACCTTC. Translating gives CASSGGYYGYTF.

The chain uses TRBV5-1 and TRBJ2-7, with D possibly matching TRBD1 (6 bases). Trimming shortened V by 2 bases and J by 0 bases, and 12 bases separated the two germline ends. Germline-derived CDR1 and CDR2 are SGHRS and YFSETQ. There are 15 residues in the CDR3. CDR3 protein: CASSLRDTYSYEQYF. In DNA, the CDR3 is TGCGCCAGCAGCTTACGGGACACCTACTCCTACGAGCAGTACTTC.

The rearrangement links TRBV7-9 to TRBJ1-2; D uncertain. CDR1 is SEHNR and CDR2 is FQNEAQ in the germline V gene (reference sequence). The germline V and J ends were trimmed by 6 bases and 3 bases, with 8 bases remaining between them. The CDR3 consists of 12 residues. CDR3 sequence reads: CASRPGDYGYTF. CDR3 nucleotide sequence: TGTGCCAGCAGACCGGGTGACTATGGCTACACCTTC.

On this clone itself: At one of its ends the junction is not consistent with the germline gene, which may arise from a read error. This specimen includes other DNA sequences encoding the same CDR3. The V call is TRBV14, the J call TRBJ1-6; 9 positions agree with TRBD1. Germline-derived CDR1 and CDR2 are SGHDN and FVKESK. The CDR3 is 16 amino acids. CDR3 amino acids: CASSPRDRVYNSPLHF. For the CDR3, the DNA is TGTGCCAGCAGCCCCCGGGACAGGGTTTATAATTCCCCCCTCCACTTT.

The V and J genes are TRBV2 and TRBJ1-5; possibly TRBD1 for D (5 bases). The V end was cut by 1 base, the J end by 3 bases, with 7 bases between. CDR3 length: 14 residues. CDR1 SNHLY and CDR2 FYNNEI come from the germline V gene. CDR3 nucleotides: TGTGCCAGCAGTGAAGAGGGGCCCAATCAGCCCCAGCATTTT. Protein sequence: CASSEEGPNQPQHF.

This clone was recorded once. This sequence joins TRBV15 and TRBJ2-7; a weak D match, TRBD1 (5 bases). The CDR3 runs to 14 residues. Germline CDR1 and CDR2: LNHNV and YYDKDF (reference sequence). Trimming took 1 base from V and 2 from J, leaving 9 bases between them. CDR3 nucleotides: TGTGCCACCAGCAGAGTAACAGGACCCTACGAGCAGTACTTC. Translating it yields CATSRVTGPYEQYF.

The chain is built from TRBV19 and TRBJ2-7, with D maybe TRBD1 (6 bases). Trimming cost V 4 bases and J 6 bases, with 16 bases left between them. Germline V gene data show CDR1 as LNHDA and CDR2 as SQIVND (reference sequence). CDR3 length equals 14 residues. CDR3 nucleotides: TGTGCCAGTAGTAGAACCACAGGGTCGGGCGAGCAGTACTTC. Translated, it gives CASSRTTGSGEQYF. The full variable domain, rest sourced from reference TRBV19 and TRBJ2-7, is DGGITQSPKYLFRKEGQNVTLSCEQNLNHDAMYWYRQDPGQGLRLIYYSQIVNDFQKGDIAEGYSVSREKKESFPLTVTSAQKNPTAFYLCASSRTTGSGEQYFGPGTRLTVT.

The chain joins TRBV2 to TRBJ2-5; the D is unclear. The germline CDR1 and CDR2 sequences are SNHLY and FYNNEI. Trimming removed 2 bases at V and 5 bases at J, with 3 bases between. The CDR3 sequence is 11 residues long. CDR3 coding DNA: TGTGCCAGCAGTGAATCGGAGACCCAGTACTTC. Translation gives CASSESETQYF.

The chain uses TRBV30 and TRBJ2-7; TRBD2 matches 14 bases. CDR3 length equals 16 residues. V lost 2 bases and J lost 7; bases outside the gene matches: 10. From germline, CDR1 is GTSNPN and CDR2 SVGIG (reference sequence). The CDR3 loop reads CAWSTRLAGGPGEQYF. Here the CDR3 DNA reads TGTGCCTGGAGTACACGACTAGCGGGAGGGCCAGGAGAGCAGTACTTC. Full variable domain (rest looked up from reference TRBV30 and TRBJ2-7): SQTIHQWPATLVQPVGSPLSLECTVEGTSNPNLYWYRQAAGRGLQLLFYSVGIGQISSEVPQNLSASRPQDRQFILSSKKLLLSDSGFYLCAWSTRLAGGPGEQYFGPGTRLTVT.

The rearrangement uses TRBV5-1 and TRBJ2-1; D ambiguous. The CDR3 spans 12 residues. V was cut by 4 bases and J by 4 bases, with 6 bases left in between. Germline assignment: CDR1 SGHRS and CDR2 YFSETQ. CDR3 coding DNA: TGCGCCAGCAGCGGAGTATACAATGAGCAGTTCTTC. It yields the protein CASSGVYNEQFF.

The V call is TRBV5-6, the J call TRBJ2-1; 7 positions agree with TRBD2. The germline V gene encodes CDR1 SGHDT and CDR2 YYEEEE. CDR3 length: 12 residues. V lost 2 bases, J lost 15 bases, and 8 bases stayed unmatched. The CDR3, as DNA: TGTGCCAGCAGCTTTGGGAGCGGGGTCGGGTTCTTC. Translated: CASSFGSGVGFF.

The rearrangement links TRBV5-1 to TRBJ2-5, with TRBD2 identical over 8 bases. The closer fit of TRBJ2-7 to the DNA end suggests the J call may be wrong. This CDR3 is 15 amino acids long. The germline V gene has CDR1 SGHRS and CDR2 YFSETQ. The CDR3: CASRGAGGYSYEQYF. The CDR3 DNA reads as TGCGCCAGCCGAGGGGCGGGAGGATACTCCTACGAGCAGTACTTC.

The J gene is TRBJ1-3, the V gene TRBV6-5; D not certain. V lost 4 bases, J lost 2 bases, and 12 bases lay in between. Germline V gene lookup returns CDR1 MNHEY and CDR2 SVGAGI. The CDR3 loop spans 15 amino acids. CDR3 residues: CASSSTAATGNTIYF. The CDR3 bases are TGTGCCAGCAGTTCGACTGCTGCGACTGGAAACACCATATATTTT.

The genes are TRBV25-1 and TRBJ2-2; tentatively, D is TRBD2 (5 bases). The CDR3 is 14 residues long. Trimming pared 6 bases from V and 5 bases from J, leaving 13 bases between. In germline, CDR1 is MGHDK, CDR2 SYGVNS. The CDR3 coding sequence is TGTGCCAGCAGGTGGGCTTCGGGGACCGGGGAGCTGTTTTTT. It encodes CASRWASGTGELFF.

The CDR3 DNA reads TGTGCCAGCAGCGTCCGAGCGACGGGCTATGGCTACACCTTC. Its protein product is CASSVRATGYGYTF. The chain links TRBV9 to TRBJ1-2, with D unclear. Between the trimmed V and J ends, which lost 2 bases and 4 bases, there was a span of 12 bases. CDR3 length: 14 residues. Germline V gene sequence: CDR1 SGDLS, CDR2 YYNGEE.

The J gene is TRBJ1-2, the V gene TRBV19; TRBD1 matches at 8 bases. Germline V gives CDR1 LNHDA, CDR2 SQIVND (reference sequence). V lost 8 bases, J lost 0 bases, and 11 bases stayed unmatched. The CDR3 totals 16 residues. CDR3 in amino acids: CASPRGQDQSNYGYTF. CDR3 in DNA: TGTGCCAGTCCAAGGGGACAGGACCAGTCTAACTATGGCTACACCTTC.

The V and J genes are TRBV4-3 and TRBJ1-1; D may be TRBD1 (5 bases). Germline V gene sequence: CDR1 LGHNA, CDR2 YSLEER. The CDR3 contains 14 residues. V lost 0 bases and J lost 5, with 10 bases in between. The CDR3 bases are TGCGCCAGCAGCCAAGATCCAGGGAAAACTGAAGCTTTCTTT. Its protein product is CASSQDPGKTEAFF.

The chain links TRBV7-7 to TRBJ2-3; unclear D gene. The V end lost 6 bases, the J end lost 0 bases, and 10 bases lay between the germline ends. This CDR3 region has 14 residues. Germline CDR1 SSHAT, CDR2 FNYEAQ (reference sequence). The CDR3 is CASSLEYSTDTQYF. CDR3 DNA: TGTGCCAGCAGTCTGGAGTATAGCACAGATACGCAGTATTTT.

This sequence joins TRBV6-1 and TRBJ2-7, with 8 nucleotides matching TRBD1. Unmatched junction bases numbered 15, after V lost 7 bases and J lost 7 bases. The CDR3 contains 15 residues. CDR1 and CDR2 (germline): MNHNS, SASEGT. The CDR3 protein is CASKITTGAPGEQYF. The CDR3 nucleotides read TGTGCCAGCAAGATAACGACAGGGGCCCCGGGGGAGCAGTACTTC.

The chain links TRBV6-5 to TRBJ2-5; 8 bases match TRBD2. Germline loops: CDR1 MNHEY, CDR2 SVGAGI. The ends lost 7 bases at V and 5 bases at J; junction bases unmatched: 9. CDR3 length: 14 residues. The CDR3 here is CASTGGGPGETQYF. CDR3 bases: TGTGCCAGCACTGGCGGGGGGCCGGGGGAGACCCAGTACTTC.

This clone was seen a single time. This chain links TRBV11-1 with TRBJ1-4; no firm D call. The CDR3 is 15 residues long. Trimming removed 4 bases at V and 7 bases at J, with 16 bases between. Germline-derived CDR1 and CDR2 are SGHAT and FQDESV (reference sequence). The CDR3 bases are TGTGCCAGCAGCTCCGGACGAGGGTTGGGTGAAAAACTGTTTTTT. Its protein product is CASSSGRGLGEKLFF.